The text below deals with one T cell receptor beta chain. These data come from a study of blood T cell repertoires in COVID-19. Data came from immunoSEQ multiplex PCR; TCRdb stores just in-frame clones and leaves some out. The sample has 100,000 to 150,000 clones; under 90% are singletons. The source is a man aged 40-50 years with acute COVID-19. The sample comprised PBMCs or T cells enriched from blood (not recorded which).

CDR3 coding DNA: TGTGCCAGCAGTTACGAGGAAGTGGGACAGGGTTCACCCCTCCACTTT. Amino acid sequence: CASSYEEVGQGSPLHF. This chain connects TRBV6-2 or TRBV6-3 to TRBJ1-6; 9 nucleotides agree with TRBD1. Unmatched junction bases numbered 8, after V lost 2 bases and J lost 9 bases. Looked up from germline, CDR1 is MNHEY and CDR2 is SVGEGT. The CDR3 extends over 16 amino acids.